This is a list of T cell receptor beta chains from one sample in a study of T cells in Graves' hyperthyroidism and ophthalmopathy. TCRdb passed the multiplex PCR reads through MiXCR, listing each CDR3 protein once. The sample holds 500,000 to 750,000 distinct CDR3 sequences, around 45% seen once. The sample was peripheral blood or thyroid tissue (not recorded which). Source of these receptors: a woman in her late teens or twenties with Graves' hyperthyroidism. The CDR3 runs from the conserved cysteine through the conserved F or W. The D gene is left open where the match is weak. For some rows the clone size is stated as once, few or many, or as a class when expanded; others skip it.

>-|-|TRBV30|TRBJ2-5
TGTGCCTGGAGAAGTCTATCCCTGGGAGAGACCCAGTACTTC
CAWRSLSLGETQYF
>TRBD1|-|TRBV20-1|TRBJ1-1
TGCAGTGCCAGCAGCGGGACAGTGAACACTGAAGCTTTCTTT
CSASSGTVNTEAFF
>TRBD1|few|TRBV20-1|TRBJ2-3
TGCAGTGCTAGTCCTGCCGGGACAGGGGGCACAGATACGCAGTATTTT
CSASPAGTGGTDTQYF
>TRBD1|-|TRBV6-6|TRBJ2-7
TGTGCCAGCAAGACAGGGCGCGAGCAGTACTTC
CASKTGREQYF
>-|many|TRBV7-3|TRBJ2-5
TGTGCCAGCAGCTTAGGAGCGACCCGGGGTGAGACCCAGTACTTC
CASSLGATRGETQYF
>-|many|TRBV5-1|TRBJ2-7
TGCGCCAGCAGCTTAGCAGGGAGCGAGCAGTACTTC
CASSLAGSEQYF
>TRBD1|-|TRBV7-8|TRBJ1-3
TGTGCCAGCAGCCCGCCAGGGGGCTTTGGAAACACCATATATTTT
CASSPPGGFGNTIYF
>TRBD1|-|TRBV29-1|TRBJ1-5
TGCAGCGTTGGGACAGGGGGTGGCAGCAATCAGCCCCAGCATTTC
CSVGTGGGSNQPQHF
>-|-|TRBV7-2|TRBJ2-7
TGTGCTAGGCACGACCTCTCCTACGAGCAGTACTTC
CARHDLSYEQYF
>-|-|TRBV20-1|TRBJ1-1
TGCAGTGCCCCCCCCGGGGGGAACACTGAAGCTTTCTTT
CSAPPGGNTEAFF
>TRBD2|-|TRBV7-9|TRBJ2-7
TGTGCCAGCAGCAATCCGGGACTAGAACCCGAGCAGTACTTC
CASSNPGLEPEQYF
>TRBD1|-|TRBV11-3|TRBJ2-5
TGTGCCAGCAGGGGATTCGGGACAGGTAACGAAGAGACCCAGTACTTC
CASRGFGTGNEETQYF
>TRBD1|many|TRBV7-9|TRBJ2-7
TGTGCCAGCAGCTCTGAGGTCGCGACAGGGGAGTACGAGCAGTACTTC
CASSSEVATGEYEQYF
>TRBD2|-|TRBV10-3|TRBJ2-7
TGTGCCATCAGACTAGCGGGATTCTACGAGCAGTACTTC
CAIRLAGFYEQYF
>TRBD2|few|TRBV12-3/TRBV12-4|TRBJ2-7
TGTGCCAGCAGTTACCCCGGGGAGGGGAAGAGATACGAGCAGTACTTC
CASSYPGEGKRYEQYF
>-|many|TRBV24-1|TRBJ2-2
TGTGCCACCAGTGGACTCGGGAGAGCGGGTACCGGGGAGCTGTTTTTT
CATSGLGRAGTGELFF
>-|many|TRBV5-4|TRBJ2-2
TGTGCCAGCAGCCCAGGGGACGATCTGGACGGGGAGCTGTTTTTT
CASSPGDDLDGELFF
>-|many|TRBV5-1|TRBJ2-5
TGCGCCAGCAGCCCGAGACATTACCAAGAGACCCAGTACTTC
CASSPRHYQETQYF
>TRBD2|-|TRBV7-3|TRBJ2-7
TGTGCCAGCAGCATTTGGACTAGCGGGGGATACGAGCAGTACTTC
CASSIWTSGGYEQYF
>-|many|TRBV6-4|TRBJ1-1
TGTGCCAGCAGTGCAAGACAGAACACTGAAGCTTTCTTT
CASSARQNTEAFF
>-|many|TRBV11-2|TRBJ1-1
TGTGCCAGCAGCTTAGACGGGATCTTAAACACTGAAGCTTTCTTT
CASSLDGILNTEAFF
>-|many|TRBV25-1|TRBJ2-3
TGTGCCAGCAGTGAATCCCCTAGCACAGATACGCAGTATTTT
CASSESPSTDTQYF
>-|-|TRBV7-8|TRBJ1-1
TGTGCCAGCAGCTTAGCACCTAGCGGGAACGAGGACACTGAAGCTTTCTTT
CASSLAPSGNEDTEAFF
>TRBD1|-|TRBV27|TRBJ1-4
TGTGCCAGCAGTTTAAGCAGGGGGCTTGAAAAACTGTTTTTT
CASSLSRGLEKLFF
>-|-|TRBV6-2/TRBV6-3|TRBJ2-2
TGTGTCAGCAGTGCTATGGTCCGAACGGCCGGGGAGCTGTTTTTT
CVSSAMVRTAGELFF
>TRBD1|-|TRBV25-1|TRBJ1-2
TGTGCCAGCAGTACGGGACAGGGGGTGAGAGGCTACACCTTC
CASSTGQGVRGYTF
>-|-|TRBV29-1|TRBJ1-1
TGCAGCGTTGAGTACACCACGAACGAGGGGGGAGCTTTCTTT
CSVEYTTNEGGAFF
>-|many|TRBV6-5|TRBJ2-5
TGTGCCAGTACCGAAGCGGGCAGCCAAGAGACCCAGTACTTC
CASTEAGSQETQYF
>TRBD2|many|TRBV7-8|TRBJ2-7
TGTGCCAGCAGCCCAGAGGCTAGCGGGAGCTACGAGCAGTACTTC
CASSPEASGSYEQYF
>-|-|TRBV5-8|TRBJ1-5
TGTGCCAGCAGCTTGGGGACTAGCGGGAGGGCCCAGCATTTT
CASSLGTSGRAQHF
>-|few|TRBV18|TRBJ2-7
TGTGCCAGCTCACCACCGGGGAGGACCCACGAGCAGTACTTC
CASSPPGRTHEQYF
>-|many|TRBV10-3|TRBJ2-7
TGTGCCATCAGTGAGAGGGACGAGCAGTACTTC
CAISERDEQYF
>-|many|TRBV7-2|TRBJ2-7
TGTGCCAGCAGCCGAACGATGGGCGAGCAGTACTTC
CASSRTMGEQYF
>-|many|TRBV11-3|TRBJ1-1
TGTGCCAGCAGTCCCGAGGGGGGGCTCGGCACTGAAGCTTTCTTT
CASSPEGGLGTEAFF
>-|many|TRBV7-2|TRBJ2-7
TGTGCCAGCAGCTGGGACGCGGAACGAACCTACGAGCAGTACTTC
CASSWDAERTYEQYF
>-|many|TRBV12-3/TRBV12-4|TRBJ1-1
TGTGCCAGCAGTACCGCGGGTCACCCAATAACTGAAGCTTTCTTT
CASSTAGHPITEAFF
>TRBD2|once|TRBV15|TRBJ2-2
TGTGCCACCAGCAGATATTACGGGAGGCCGAACACCGGGGAGCTGTTTTTT
CATSRYYGRPNTGELFF